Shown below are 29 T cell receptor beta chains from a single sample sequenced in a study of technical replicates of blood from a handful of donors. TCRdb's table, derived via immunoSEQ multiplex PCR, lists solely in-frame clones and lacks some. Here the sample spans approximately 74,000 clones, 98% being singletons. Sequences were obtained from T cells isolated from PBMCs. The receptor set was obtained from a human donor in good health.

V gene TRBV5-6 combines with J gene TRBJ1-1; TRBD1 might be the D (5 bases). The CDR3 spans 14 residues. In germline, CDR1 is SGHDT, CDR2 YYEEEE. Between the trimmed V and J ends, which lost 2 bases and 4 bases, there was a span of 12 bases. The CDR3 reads CASSLGDWGTEAFF. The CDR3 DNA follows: TGTGCCAGCAGCTTAGGGGATTGGGGCACTGAAGCTTTCTTT.

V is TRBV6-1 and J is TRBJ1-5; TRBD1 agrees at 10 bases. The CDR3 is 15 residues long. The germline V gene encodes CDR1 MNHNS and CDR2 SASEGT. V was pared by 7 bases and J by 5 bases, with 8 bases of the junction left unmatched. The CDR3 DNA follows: TGTGCCAGCATCAGAGGACAGGGGGGAGATCAGCCCCAGCATTTT. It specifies CASIRGQGGDQPQHF.

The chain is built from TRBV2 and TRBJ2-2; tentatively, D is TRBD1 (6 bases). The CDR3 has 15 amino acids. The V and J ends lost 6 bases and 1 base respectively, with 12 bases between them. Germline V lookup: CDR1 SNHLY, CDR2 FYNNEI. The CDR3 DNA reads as TGTGCCAGCAGGGAGGACAGCAGGAACACCGGGGAGCTGTTTTTT. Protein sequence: CASREDSRNTGELFF.

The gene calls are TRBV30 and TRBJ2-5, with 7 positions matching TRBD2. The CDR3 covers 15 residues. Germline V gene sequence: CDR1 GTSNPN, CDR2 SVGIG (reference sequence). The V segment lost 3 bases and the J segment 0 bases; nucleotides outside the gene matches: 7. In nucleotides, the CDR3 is TGTGCCTGGAGAGTTAAAGCGGGGTACCAAGAGACCCAGTACTTC. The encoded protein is CAWRVKAGYQETQYF.

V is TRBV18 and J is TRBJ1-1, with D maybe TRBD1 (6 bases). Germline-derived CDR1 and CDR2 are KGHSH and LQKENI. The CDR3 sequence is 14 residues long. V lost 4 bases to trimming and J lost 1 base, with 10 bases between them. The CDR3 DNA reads TGTGCCAGCTCACTTCGGGACAAGAACACTGAAGCTTTCTTT. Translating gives CASSLRDKNTEAFF. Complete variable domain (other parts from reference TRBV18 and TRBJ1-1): NAGVMQNPRHLVRRRGQEARLRCSPMKGHSHVYWYRQLPEEGLKFMVYLQKENIIDESGMPKERFSAEFPKEGPSILRIQQVVRGDSAAYFCASSLRDKNTEAFFGQGTRLTVV.

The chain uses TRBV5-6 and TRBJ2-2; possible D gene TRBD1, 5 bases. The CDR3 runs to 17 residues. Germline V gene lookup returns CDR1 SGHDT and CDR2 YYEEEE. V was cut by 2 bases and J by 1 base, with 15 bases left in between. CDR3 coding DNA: TGTGCCAGCAGCTTCACCCGTGACAGTTGGAACACCGGGGAGCTGTTTTTT. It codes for CASSFTRDSWNTGELFF.

The CDR3 reads CASSRDSYNEQFF. DNA for the CDR3: TGTGCCAGCAGCCGGGACAGCTACAATGAGCAGTTCTTC. V usage is TRBV7-9 and J usage is TRBJ2-1, with 7 bases lining up with TRBD1. From germline, CDR1 is SEHNR and CDR2 FQNEAQ (reference sequence). The CDR3 runs to 13 residues. Trimming at V came to 5 bases and at J to 3 bases, leaving 1 base not matched to a gene.

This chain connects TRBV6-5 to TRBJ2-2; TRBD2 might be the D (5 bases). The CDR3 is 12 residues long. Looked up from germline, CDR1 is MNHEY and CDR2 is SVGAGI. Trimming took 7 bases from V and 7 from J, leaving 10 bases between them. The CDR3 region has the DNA TGTGCCAGCACCGGGGTCAACGGGGAGCTGTTTTTT. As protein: CASTGVNGELFF.

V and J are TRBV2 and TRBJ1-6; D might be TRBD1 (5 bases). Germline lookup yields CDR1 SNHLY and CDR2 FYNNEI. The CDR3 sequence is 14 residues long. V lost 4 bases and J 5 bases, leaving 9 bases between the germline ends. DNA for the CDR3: TGTGCCAGCAGTGCCGGGACTCATAATTCACCCCTCCACTTT. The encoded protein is CASSAGTHNSPLHF.

CDR3 region: CASSLRGWTTGELFF. In nucleotides, the CDR3 is TGTGCCAGCAGCTTGCGAGGGTGGACTACCGGGGAGCTGTTTTTT. This sequence joins TRBV5-5 and TRBJ2-2; tentatively, D is TRBD2 (5 bases). The germline CDR1 and CDR2 sequences are SGHKS and YYEKEE (reference sequence). The V gene lost 1 base and the J gene lost 5 bases, with 12 bases spanning the gap. The length of the CDR3 is 15 residues.

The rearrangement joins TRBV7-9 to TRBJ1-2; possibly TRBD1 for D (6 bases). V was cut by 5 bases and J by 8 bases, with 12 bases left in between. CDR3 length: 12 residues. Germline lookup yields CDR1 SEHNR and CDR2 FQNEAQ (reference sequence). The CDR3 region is CASSPDSWGYTF. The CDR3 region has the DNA TGTGCCAGCAGCCCGGACAGTTGGGGCTACACCTTC. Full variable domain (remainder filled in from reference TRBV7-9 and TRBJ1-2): DTGVSQNPRHKITKRGQNVTFRCDPISEHNRLYWYRQTLGQGPEFLTYFQNEAQLEKSRLLSDRFSAERPKGSFSTLEIQRTEQGDSAMYLCASSPDSWGYTFGSGTRLTVV.

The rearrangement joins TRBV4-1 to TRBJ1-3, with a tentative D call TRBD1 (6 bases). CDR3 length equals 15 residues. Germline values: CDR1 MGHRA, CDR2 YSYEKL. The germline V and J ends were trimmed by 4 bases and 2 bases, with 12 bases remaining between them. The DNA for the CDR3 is TGCGCCAGCAGCCTAAGCGCAGGGGCTGGAAACACCATATATTTT. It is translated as CASSLSAGAGNTIYF.

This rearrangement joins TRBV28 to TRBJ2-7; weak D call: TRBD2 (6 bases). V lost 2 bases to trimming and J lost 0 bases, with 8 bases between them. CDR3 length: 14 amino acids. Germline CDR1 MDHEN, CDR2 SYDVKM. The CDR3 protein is CASSLAGGSYEQYF. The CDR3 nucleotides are TGTGCCAGCAGTTTAGCCGGGGGCTCCTACGAGCAGTACTTC.

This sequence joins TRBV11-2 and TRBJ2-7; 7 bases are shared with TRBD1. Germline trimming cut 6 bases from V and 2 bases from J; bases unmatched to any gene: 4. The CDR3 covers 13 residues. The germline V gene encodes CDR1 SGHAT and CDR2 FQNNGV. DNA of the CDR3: TGTGCCAGCAGGCGACAGGGAACCTACGAGCAGTACTTC. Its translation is CASRRQGTYEQYF. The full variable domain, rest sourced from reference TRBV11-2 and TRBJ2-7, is EAGVAQSPRYKIIEKRQSVAFWCNPISGHATLYWYQQILGQGPKLLIQFQNNGVVDDSQLPKDRFSAERLKGVDSTLKIQPAKLEDSAVYLCASRRQGTYEQYFGPGTRLTVT.

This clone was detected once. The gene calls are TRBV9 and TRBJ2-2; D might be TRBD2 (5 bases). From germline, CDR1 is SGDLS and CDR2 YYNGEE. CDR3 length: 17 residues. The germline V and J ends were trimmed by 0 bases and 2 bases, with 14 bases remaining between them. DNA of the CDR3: TGTGCCAGCAGCGTAGGAAGAGGAGCGGTAAACACCGGGGAGCTGTTTTTT. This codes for CASSVGRGAVNTGELFF.

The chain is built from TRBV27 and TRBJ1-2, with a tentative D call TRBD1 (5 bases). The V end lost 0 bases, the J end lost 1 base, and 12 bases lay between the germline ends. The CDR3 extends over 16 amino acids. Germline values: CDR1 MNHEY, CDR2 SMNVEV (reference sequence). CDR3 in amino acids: CASSLSQEGGNYGYTF. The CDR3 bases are TGTGCCAGCAGTTTATCACAGGAGGGAGGTAACTATGGCTACACCTTC.

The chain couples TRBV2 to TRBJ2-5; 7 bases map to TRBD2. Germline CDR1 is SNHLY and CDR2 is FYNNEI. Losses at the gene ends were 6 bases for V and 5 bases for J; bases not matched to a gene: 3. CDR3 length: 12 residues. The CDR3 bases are TGTGCCAGCAGGGCGGGAGAGGAGACCCAGTACTTC. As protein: CASRAGEETQYF.

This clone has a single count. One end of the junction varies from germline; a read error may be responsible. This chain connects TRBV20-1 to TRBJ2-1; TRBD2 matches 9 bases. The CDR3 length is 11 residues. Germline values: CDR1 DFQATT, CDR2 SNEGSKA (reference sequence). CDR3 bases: TGTAGGGGGCGGGAGGGAGATGAGCAGTTCTTC. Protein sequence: CRGREGDEQFF.

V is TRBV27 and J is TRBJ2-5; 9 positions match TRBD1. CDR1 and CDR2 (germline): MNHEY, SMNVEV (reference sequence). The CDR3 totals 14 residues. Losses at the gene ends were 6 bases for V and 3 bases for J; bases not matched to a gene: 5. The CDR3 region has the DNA TGTGCCAGCAGCTCACGGACAGGGGAAGAGACCCAGTACTTC. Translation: CASSSRTGEETQYF.

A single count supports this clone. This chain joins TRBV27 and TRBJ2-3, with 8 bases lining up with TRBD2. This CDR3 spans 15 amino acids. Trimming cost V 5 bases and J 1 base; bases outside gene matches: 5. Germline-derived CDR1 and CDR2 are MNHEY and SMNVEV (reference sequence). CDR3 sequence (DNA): TGTGCCAGCAGTCCCGGGACTAGGGGCACAGATACGCAGTATTTT. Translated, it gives CASSPGTRGTDTQYF.

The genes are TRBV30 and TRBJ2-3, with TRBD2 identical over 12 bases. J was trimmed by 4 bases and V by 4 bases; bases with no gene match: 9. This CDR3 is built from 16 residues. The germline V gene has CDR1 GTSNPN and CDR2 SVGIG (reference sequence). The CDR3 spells CAWTTSRTSGADTQYF. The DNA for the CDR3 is TGTGCCTGGACCACCTCCCGGACTAGCGGGGCAGATACGCAGTATTTT.

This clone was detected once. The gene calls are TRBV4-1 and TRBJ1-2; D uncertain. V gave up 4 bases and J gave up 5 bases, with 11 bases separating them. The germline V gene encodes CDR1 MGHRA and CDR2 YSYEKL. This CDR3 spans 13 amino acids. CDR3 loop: CASSPRGRYGYTF. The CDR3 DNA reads TGCGCCAGCAGCCCCCGCGGGCGGTATGGCTACACCTTC.

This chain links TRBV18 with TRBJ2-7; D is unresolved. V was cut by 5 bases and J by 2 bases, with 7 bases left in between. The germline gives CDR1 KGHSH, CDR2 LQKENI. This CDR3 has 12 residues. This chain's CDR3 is CASSSRTYEQYF. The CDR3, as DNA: TGTGCCAGCTCATCGAGGACCTACGAGCAGTACTTC.

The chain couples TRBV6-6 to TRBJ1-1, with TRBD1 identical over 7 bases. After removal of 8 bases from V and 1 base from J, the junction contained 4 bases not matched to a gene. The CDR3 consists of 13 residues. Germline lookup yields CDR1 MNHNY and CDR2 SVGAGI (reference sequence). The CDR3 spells CASDHRGNTEAFF. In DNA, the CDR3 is TGTGCCAGCGACCACAGGGGGAACACTGAAGCTTTCTTT.

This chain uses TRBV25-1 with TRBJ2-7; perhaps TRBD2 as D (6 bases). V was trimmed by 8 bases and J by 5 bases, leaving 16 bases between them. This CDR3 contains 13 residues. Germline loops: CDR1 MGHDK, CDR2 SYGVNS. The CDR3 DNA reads TGTGCCAGCGGAGGGTGGGACGGCCACGAGCAGTACTTC. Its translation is CASGGWDGHEQYF.

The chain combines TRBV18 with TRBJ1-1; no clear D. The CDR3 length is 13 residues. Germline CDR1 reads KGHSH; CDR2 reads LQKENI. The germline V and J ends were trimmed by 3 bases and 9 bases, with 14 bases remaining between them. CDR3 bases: TGTGCCAGCTCACCGGATGAGGGAGGGAAAGCTTTCTTT. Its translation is CASSPDEGGKAFF.

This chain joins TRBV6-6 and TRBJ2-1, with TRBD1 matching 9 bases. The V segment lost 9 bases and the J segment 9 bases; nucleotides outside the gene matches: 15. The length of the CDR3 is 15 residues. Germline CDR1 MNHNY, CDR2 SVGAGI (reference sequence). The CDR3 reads CASCVRDRAGSEQFF. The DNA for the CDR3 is TGTGCCAGTTGCGTAAGGGACAGGGCGGGGAGTGAGCAGTTCTTC.

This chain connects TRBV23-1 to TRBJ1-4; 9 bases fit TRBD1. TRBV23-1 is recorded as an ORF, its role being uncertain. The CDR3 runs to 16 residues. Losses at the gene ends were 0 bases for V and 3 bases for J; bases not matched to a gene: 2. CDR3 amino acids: CASSQSTGGANEKLFF. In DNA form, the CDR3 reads TGCGCCAGCAGTCAATCGACAGGGGGGGCTAATGAAAAACTGTTTTTT.

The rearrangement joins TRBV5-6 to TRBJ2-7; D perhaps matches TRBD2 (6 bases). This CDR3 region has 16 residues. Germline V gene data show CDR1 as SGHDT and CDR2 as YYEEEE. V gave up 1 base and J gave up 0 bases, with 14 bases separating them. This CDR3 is CASSLFTREFSYEQYF. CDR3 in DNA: TGTGCCAGCAGCTTGTTTACTCGGGAGTTCTCCTACGAGCAGTACTTC.